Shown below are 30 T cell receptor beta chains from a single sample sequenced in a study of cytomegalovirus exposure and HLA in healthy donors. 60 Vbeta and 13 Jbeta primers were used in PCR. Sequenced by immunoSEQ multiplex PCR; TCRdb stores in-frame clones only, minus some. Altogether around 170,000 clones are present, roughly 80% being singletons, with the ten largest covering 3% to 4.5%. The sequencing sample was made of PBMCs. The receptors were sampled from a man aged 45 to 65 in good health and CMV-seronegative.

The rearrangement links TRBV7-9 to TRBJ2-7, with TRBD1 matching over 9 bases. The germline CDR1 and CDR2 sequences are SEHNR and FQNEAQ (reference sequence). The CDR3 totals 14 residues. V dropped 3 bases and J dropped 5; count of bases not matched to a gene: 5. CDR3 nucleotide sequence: TGTGCCAGCAGCTTGGGCACAGGGGGCAACGAGCAGTACTTC. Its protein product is CASSLGTGGNEQYF.

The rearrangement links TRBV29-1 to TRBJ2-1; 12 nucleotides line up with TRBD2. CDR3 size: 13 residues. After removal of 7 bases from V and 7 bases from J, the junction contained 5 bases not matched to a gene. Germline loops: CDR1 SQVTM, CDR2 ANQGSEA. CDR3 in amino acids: CSGSTSGGNEQFF. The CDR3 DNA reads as TGCAGCGGCAGTACTAGCGGGGGGAATGAGCAGTTCTTC.

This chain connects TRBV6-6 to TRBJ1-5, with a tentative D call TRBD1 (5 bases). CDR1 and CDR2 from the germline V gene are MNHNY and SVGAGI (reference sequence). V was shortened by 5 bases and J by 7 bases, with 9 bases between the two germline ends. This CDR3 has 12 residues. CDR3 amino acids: CASSNQGQPQHF. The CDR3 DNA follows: TGTGCCAGCAGTAACCAGGGCCAGCCCCAGCATTTT.

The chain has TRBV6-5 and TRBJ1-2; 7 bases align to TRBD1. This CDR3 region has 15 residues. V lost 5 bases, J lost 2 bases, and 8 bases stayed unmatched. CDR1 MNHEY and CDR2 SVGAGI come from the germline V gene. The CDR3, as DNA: TGTGCCAGCAGTCGCGACAGGGATTGGAACTATGGCTACACCTTC. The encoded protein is CASSRDRDWNYGYTF.

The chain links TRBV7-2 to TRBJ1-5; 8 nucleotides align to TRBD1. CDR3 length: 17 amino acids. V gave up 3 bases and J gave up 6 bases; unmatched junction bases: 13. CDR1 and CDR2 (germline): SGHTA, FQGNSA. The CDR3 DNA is TGTGCCAGCAGCTTCAGGTCAGGGGGCTATCCGGCTCAGCCCCAGCATTTT. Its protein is CASSFRSGGYPAQPQHF.

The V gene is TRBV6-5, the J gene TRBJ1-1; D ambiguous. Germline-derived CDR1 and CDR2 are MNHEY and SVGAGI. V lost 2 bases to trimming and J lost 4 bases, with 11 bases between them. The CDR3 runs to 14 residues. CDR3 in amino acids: CASSYRGTGTEAFF. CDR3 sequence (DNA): TGTGCCAGCAGTTACCGGGGAACGGGCACTGAAGCTTTCTTT.

The CDR3 region is CASSARYNQPQHF. Written as DNA, the CDR3 is TGTGCCAGCAGTGCGAGGTACAATCAGCCCCAGCATTTT. This chain links TRBV6-5 with TRBJ1-5; unclear D gene. Trimming cost V 5 bases and J 3 bases, with 8 bases left between them. The CDR3 loop spans 13 amino acids. Germline CDR1 is MNHEY and CDR2 is SVGAGI.

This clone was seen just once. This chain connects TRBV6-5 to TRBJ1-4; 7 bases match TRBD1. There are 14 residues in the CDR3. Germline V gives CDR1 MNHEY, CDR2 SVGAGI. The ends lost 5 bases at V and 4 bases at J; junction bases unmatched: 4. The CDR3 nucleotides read TGTGCCAGCAGTGGGGACAGACTTAATGAAAAACTGTTTTTT. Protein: CASSGDRLNEKLFF.

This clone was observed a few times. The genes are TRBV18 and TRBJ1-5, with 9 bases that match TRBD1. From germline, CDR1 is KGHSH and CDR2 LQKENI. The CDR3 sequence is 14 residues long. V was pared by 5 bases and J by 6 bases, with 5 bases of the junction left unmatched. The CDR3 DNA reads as TGTGCCAGCTCAGGGACAGGGAACGGTCAGCCCCAGCATTTT. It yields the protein CASSGTGNGQPQHF. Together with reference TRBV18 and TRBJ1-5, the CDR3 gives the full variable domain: NAGVMQNPRHLVRRRGQEARLRCSPMKGHSHVYWYRQLPEEGLKFMVYLQKENIIDESGMPKERFSAEFPKEGPSILRIQQVVRGDSAAYFCASSGTGNGQPQHFGDGTRLSIL.

The CDR3 loop reads CASSPSFFYNEQFF. The CDR3 DNA is TGTGCCAGCAGTCCCTCTTTCTTTTACAATGAGCAGTTCTTC. This chain connects TRBV6-4 to TRBJ2-1, with unresolved D. Trimming took 5 bases from V and 4 from J, leaving 12 bases between them. CDR1 and CDR2 (germline): MRHNA, SNTAGT. CDR3 length: 14 residues.

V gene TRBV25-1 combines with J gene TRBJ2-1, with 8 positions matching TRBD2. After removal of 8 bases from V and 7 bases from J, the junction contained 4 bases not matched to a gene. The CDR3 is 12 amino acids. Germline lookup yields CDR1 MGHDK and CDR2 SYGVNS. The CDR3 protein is CASRGGGNEQFF. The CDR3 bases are TGTGCCAGCCGGGGGGGCGGTAATGAGCAGTTCTTC.

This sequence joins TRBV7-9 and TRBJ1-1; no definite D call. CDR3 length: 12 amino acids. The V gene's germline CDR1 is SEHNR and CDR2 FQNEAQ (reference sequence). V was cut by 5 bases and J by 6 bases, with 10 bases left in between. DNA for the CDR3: TGTGCCAGCAGCCGGTCGTTTGCTGAAGCTTTCTTT. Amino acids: CASSRSFAEAFF.

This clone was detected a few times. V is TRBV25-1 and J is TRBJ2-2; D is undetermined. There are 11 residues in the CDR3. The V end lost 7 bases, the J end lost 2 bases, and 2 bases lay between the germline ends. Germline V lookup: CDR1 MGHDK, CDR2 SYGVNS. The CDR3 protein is CASTNTGELFF. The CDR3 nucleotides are TGTGCCAGCACTAACACCGGGGAGCTGTTTTTT.

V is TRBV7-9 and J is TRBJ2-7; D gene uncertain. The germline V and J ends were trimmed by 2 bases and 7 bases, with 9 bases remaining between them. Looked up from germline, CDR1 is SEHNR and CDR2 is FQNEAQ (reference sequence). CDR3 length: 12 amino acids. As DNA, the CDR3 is TGTGCCAGCAGCTTAACAGCCGGAGAGCAGTACTTC. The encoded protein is CASSLTAGEQYF. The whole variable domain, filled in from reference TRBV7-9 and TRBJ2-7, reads DTGVSQNPRHKITKRGQNVTFRCDPISEHNRLYWYRQTLGQGPEFLTYFQNEAQLEKSRLLSDRFSAERPKGSFSTLEIQRTEQGDSAMYLCASSLTAGEQYFGPGTRLTVT.

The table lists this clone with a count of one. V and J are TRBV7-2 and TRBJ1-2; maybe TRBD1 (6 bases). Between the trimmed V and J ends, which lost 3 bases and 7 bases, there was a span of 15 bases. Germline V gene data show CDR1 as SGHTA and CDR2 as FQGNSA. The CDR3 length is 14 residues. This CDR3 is CASSFFGQHLGYTF. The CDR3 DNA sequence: TGTGCCAGCAGCTTCTTTGGACAGCACCTTGGCTACACCTTC.

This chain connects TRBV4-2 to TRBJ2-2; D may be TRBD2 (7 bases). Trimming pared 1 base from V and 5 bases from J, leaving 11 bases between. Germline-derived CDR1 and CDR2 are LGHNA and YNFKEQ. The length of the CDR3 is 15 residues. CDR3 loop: CASSQVGGRTGELFF. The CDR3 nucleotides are TGTGCCAGCAGCCAAGTGGGGGGGCGAACCGGGGAGCTGTTTTTT.

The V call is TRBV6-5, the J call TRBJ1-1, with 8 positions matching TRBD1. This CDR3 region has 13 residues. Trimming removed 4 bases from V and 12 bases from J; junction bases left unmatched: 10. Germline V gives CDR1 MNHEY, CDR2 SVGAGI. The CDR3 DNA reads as TGTGCCAGCAGTTCCCCCTCCGGACAGGGAACTTTCTTT. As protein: CASSSPSGQGTFF.

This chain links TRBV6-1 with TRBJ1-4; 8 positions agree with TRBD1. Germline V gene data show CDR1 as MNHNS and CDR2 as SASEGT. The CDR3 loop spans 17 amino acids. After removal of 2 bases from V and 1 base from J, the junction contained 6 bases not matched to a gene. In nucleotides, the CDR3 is TGTGCCAGCAGTGAATGGCCAGGGACAGGAACTAATGAAAAACTGTTTTTT. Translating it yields CASSEWPGTGTNEKLFF.

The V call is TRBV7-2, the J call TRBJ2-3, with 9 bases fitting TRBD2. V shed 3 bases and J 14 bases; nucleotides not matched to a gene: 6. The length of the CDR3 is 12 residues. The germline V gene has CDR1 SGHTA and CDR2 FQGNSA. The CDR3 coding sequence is TGTGCCAGCAGCTTTAAGACTAGCGGTTGGTATTTT. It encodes CASSFKTSGWYF.

The CDR3 protein is CASSVGGQGYSPLHF. The CDR3 bases are TGTGCCAGCAGCGTAGGGGGACAGGGATATTCACCCCTCCACTTT. The V and J genes are TRBV9 and TRBJ1-6; 9 nucleotides agree with TRBD1. This CDR3 is 15 amino acids long. CDR1 and CDR2 from the germline V gene are SGDLS and YYNGEE. The junction had 3 bases not matched to a gene; V was cut back by 0 bases and J by 8 bases.

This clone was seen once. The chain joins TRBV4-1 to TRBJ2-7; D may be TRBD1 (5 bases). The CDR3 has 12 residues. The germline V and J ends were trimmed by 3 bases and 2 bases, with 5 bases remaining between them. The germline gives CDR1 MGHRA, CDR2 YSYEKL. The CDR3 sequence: CASSQTAYEQYF. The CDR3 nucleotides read TGCGCCAGCAGCCAGACAGCCTACGAGCAGTACTTC.

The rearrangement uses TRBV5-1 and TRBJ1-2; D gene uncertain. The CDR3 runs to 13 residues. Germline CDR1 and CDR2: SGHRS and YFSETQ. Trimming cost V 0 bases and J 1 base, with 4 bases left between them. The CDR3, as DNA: TGCGCCAGCAGCTTGGGCAGTAACTATGGCTACACCTTC. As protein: CASSLGSNYGYTF.

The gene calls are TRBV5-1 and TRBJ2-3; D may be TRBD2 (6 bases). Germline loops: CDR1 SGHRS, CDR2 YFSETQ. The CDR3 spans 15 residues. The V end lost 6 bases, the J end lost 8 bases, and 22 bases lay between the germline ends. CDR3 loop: CASIPLALPSVTQYF. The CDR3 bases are TGCGCCAGCATCCCTCTAGCGCTCCCGTCAGTTACGCAGTATTTT.

CDR3 DNA sequence: TGCGCCAGCAGCTTGGGTAGTGCCAACTCTGGAAACACCATATATTTT. It yields the protein CASSLGSANSGNTIYF. The V and J genes are TRBV5-1 and TRBJ1-3; D remains ambiguous. The CDR3 is 16 residues long. V was cut by 0 bases and J by 0 bases, with 10 bases left in between. Per the germline V gene, CDR1 is SGHRS and CDR2 is YFSETQ. The full variable domain, rest sourced from reference TRBV5-1 and TRBJ1-3, is KAGVTQTPRYLIKTRGQQVTLSCSPISGHRSVSWYQQTPGQGLQFLFEYFSETQRNKGNFPGRFSGRQFSNSRSEMNVSTLELGDSALYLCASSLGSANSGNTIYFGEGSWLTVV.

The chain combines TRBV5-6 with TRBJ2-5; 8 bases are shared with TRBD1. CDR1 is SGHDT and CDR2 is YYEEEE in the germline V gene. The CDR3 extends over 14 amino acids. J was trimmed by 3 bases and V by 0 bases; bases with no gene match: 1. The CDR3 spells CASSLVDREETQYF. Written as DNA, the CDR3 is TGTGCCAGCAGCTTGGTGGACAGGGAAGAGACCCAGTACTTC.

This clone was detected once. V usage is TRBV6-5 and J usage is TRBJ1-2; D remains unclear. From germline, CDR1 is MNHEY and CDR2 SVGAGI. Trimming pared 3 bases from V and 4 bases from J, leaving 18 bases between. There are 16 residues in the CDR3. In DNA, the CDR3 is TGTGCCAGCAGTTATTCAGACATCCTTCCCTTCTATGGCTACACCTTC. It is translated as CASSYSDILPFYGYTF.

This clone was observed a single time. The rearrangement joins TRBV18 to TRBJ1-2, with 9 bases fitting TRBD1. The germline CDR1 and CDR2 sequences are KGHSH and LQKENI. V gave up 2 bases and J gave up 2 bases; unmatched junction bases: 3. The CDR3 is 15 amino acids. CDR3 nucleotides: TGTGCCAGCTCACCAGTAGGACAGGGGAACTATGGCTACACCTTC. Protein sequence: CASSPVGQGNYGYTF.

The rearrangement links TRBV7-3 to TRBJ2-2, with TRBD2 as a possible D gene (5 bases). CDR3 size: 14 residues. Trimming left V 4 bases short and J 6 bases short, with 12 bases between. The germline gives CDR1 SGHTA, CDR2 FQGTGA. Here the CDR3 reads CASSSASWAGELFF. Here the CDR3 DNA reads TGTGCCAGCAGCTCCGCTAGCTGGGCCGGGGAGCTGTTTTTT.

The CDR3 sequence: CASSLPLSYGYTF. As DNA, the CDR3 is TGTGCCAGTAGTCTACCTTTGAGCTATGGCTACACCTTC. The rearrangement uses TRBV19 and TRBJ1-2; the D is unclear. Trimming removed 5 bases at V and 4 bases at J, with 11 bases between. The CDR3 totals 13 residues. Germline assignment: CDR1 LNHDA and CDR2 SQIVND (reference sequence).

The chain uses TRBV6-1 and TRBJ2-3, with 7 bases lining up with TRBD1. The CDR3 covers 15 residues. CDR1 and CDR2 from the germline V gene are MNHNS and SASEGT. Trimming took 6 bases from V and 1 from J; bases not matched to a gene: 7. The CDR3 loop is CASRTGQLGTDTQYF. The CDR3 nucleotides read TGTGCCAGCAGGACGGGACAGCTGGGCACAGATACGCAGTATTTT.